The 25 T cell receptor beta chains listed next were all sequenced from one sample in a study of T cells in localized non-small cell lung cancer. Clones were read by immunoSEQ multiplex PCR, and TCRdb kept only the in-frame ones, dropping some. Here the sample spans about 3,200 clones, 29% being singletons. The input for sequencing was lung tumor tissue, taken before any cancer treatment. The receptors were gathered from a man aged 40 to 70 with stage I lung adenocarcinoma.

The chain uses TRBV6-4 and TRBJ1-2; 7 bases fit TRBD1. Germline V lookup: CDR1 MRHNA, CDR2 SNTAGT. The V and J ends lost 6 bases and 6 bases, in that order; junction bases with no gene match: 7. CDR3 length: 13 residues. DNA of the CDR3: TGTGCCAGCAGGACAGGGTCAAAGGATGGCTACACCTTC. This gives the protein CASRTGSKDGYTF.

As regards this clone: A read error may produce the germline difference seen at one junction end. The chain has TRBV6-8 and TRBJ1-5, with D hard to call. The CDR3 is 15 residues long. The germline V gene encodes CDR1 MNHGY and CDR2 SAAAGT. The CDR3 sequence is CASSLKPDAGQLQHF. DNA of the CDR3: TGTGCCAGCAGCTTGAAGCCGGATGCGGGTCAGCTCCAGCATTTT.

The table lists this clone with a few counts. This sequence joins TRBV6-8 and TRBJ1-5; TRBD1 agrees at 7 bases. The CDR3 consists of 16 residues. Trimming at V came to 5 bases and at J to 4 bases, leaving 11 bases not matched to a gene. Germline V CDR1 and CDR2: MNHGY, SAAAGT. CDR3 protein: CASSAPRGGGNQPQHF. The CDR3 coding sequence is TGTGCCAGCAGTGCTCCAAGAGGGGGCGGGAATCAGCCCCAGCATTTT.

The V gene is TRBV5-1, the J gene TRBJ1-1; D possibly corresponds to TRBD1 (6 bases). The V end was cut by 4 bases, the J end by 1 base, with 17 bases between. This CDR3 spans 16 amino acids. In germline, CDR1 is SGHRS, CDR2 YFSETQ. The CDR3 region is CASSGDIQGGNTEAFF. The CDR3, as DNA: TGCGCCAGCAGCGGGGATATACAGGGTGGGAACACTGAAGCTTTCTTT.

By its share, this clone is large. The J gene is TRBJ2-7, the V gene TRBV9; TRBD1 agrees at 7 bases. The CDR3 sequence is 15 residues long. Germline CDR1 and CDR2: SGDLS and YYNGEE. Trimming cost V 0 bases and J 2 bases; bases outside gene matches: 5. CDR3: CASSVGSGTAYEQYF. The CDR3 region has the DNA TGTGCCAGCAGCGTAGGTTCCGGGACAGCCTACGAGCAGTACTTC.

The sample holds a few counts of this clone. The chain uses TRBV11-3 and TRBJ2-3, with unresolved D. Looked up from germline, CDR1 is SGHNT and CDR2 is YENEEA. There are 15 residues in the CDR3. Trimming took 4 bases from V and 4 from J, leaving 15 bases between them. CDR3 DNA: TGTGCCAGCAGCTCTTTCTGGATCCCTCCAGATACGCAGTATTTT. Protein: CASSSFWIPPDTQYF.

This chain uses TRBV5-1 with TRBJ1-2, with D maybe TRBD1 (5 bases). Germline CDR1 reads SGHRS; CDR2 reads YFSETQ. The CDR3 length is 14 residues. V lost 0 bases, J lost 2 bases, and 8 bases lay in between. Here the CDR3 DNA reads TGCGCCAGCAGCTTGGCCGGGGGGAACTATGGCTACACCTTC. Translating gives CASSLAGGNYGYTF.

The rearrangement uses TRBV10-2 and TRBJ2-7; TRBD1 agrees at 9 bases. The V gene end was trimmed by 3 bases and the J gene end by 2 bases; junction bases not matched to a gene: 5. Per the germline V gene, CDR1 is WSHSY and CDR2 is SAAADI. The CDR3 is 15 residues long. The CDR3 spells CASSDPGQGTYEQYF. The CDR3 DNA is TGCGCCAGCAGTGACCCCGGACAGGGGACCTACGAGCAGTACTTC.

This clone has just a few counts. DNA for the CDR3: TGTGCCAGCAGCTTGGGTGGGGCTGAAGAGACCCAGTACTTC. The encoded protein is CASSLGGAEETQYF. V usage is TRBV11-3 and J usage is TRBJ2-5; D possibly corresponds to TRBD1 (5 bases). V lost 3 bases to trimming and J lost 3 bases, with 11 bases between them. This CDR3 comprises 14 residues. Germline CDR1 is SGHNT and CDR2 is YENEEA.

This chain connects TRBV28 to TRBJ2-5, with D unclear. The germline gives CDR1 MDHEN, CDR2 SYDVKM. Trimming cost V 6 bases and J 1 base, with 18 bases left between them. The CDR3 contains 16 residues. The CDR3 region is CASRAPGSASQETQYF. The CDR3 region has the DNA TGTGCCAGCAGGGCTCCCGGGTCGGCCTCCCAAGAGACCCAGTACTTC.

This clone was observed a handful of times. This rearrangement joins TRBV9 to TRBJ1-5; unclear D gene. Germline-derived CDR1 and CDR2 are SGDLS and YYNGEE. The CDR3 spans 13 residues. The V end was cut by 0 bases, the J end by 4 bases, with 5 bases between. This chain's CDR3 is CASSVGQNQPQHF. CDR3 in DNA: TGTGCCAGCAGCGTAGGACAAAATCAGCCCCAGCATTTT.

This chain links TRBV11-3 with TRBJ1-2, with 10 bases matching TRBD1. V was clipped by 5 bases and J by 4 bases; unmatched bases: 19. This CDR3 comprises 19 residues. Germline loops: CDR1 SGHNT, CDR2 YENEEA. The CDR3 sequence is CASSHTTLARDRGTYGYTF. CDR3 in DNA: TGTGCCAGCAGCCACACGACCTTAGCTCGGGACAGGGGTACCTATGGCTACACCTTC.

This clone is medium-sized within its sample. V gene TRBV11-3 combines with J gene TRBJ1-4; possible D gene TRBD1, 5 bases. This CDR3 is 15 amino acids long. Trimming took 1 base from V and 14 from J, leaving 20 bases between them. Germline V gene lookup returns CDR1 SGHNT and CDR2 YENEEA. This chain's CDR3 is CASSLVSGVTGGLFF. In nucleotides, the CDR3 is TGTGCCAGCAGCTTAGTTTCTGGGGTAACAGGCGGGCTGTTTTTT.

The chain joins TRBV6-8 to TRBJ1-1; TRBD1 agrees at 8 bases. Germline-derived CDR1 and CDR2 are MNHGY and SAAAGT. J gave up 1 base and V 5 bases, and 0 bases lay outside the gene matches. The CDR3 covers 13 residues. DNA for the CDR3: TGTGCCAGCAGTGACAGGGGGAACACTGAAGCTTTCTTT. Translation gives CASSDRGNTEAFF.

This clone was seen a few times. V gene TRBV18 combines with J gene TRBJ1-2, with D hard to call. Germline CDR1 and CDR2: KGHSH and LQKENI. The CDR3 has 12 amino acids. The V end was cut by 5 bases, the J end by 2 bases, with 6 bases between. For the CDR3, the DNA is TGTGCCAGCTCAGGGCCGAACTATGGCTACACCTTC. Amino acid sequence: CASSGPNYGYTF. The full variable domain, completed using reference TRBV18 and TRBJ1-2, is NAGVMQNPRHLVRRRGQEARLRCSPMKGHSHVYWYRQLPEEGLKFMVYLQKENIIDESGMPKERFSAEFPKEGPSILRIQQVVRGDSAAYFCASSGPNYGYTFGSGTRLTVV.

The V and J genes are TRBV28 and TRBJ1-4, with D possibly TRBD1 on 5 matching bases. CDR3 length equals 14 residues. Germline assignment: CDR1 MDHEN and CDR2 SYDVKM. V lost 5 bases to trimming and J lost 11 bases, with 18 bases between them. The CDR3 loop is CASSTTGTREKLFF. For the CDR3, the DNA is TGTGCCAGCAGTACAACCGGGACTAGGGAGAAACTGTTTTTT.

The gene calls are TRBV29-1 and TRBJ1-2; TRBD1 matches at 7 bases. Germline CDR1 SQVTM, CDR2 ANQGSEA. V lost 7 bases and J lost 8; bases outside the gene matches: 13. The CDR3 is 13 residues long. The CDR3 region has the DNA TGCAGCGCCCAGACCAAAACAGGGGAAGGCTACACCTTC. Protein product: CSAQTKTGEGYTF.

This clone is medium-sized. The chain has TRBV11-3 and TRBJ2-6; possible D gene TRBD2, 5 bases. The germline V gene has CDR1 SGHNT and CDR2 YENEEA. The V end was cut by 0 bases, the J end by 4 bases, with 13 bases between. The CDR3 is made up of 17 amino acids. The CDR3 reads CASSLEIAGPGANVLTF. CDR3 nucleotides: TGTGCCAGCAGCTTAGAAATCGCGGGCCCCGGGGCCAACGTCCTGACTTTC.

In DNA form, the CDR3 reads TGTGCCAGCAGTGAAGAGTCGTATACGCAGTATTTT. It encodes CASSEESYTQYF. V usage is TRBV9 and J usage is TRBJ2-3; D ambiguous. The CDR3 spans 12 residues. V gave up 5 bases and J gave up 7 bases, with 11 bases separating them. Looked up from germline, CDR1 is SGDLS and CDR2 is YYNGEE.

The chain joins TRBV28 to TRBJ2-1; maybe TRBD2 (6 bases). This CDR3 has 13 residues. Trimming shortened V by 2 bases and J by 16 bases, and 18 bases separated the two germline ends. CDR1 is MDHEN and CDR2 is SYDVKM in the germline V gene. CDR3 nucleotides: TGTGCCAGCAGTTTAGCGGGGTTGCCTATGCGATTCTTC. As protein: CASSLAGLPMRFF.

This clone has a handful of counts. The chain carries TRBV10-2 and TRBJ2-1; a possible D gene is TRBD1 (6 bases). This CDR3 contains 15 residues. CDR1 WSHSY and CDR2 SAAADI come from the germline V gene. V shed 2 bases and J shed 3 bases, with 11 bases lying between them. This CDR3 reads CASSEVGDNYNEQFF. CDR3 nucleotide sequence: TGCGCCAGCAGTGAGGTCGGGGACAACTACAATGAGCAGTTCTTC.

The chain combines TRBV19 with TRBJ2-3; 7 bases agree with TRBD2. The CDR3 sequence is 16 residues long. The germline CDR1 and CDR2 sequences are LNHDA and SQIVND (reference sequence). Trimming removed 10 bases from V and 0 bases from J; junction bases left unmatched: 13. The CDR3 here is CATRSRRGMSTDTQYF. DNA for the CDR3: TGTGCCACTCGCTCCAGGCGGGGGATGAGCACAGATACGCAGTATTTT.

This clone is labeled medium-sized. The V and J genes are TRBV6-8 and TRBJ2-7, with 10 bases identical to TRBD1. The CDR3 has 15 amino acids. The V gene's germline CDR1 is MNHGY and CDR2 SAAAGT. The V and J ends lost 6 bases and 4 bases, in that order; junction bases with no gene match: 9. The CDR3 loop is CASSRTGTGAYEQYF. The CDR3 region has the DNA TGTGCCAGCAGCAGAACCGGGACAGGGGCTTACGAGCAGTACTTC.

The chain couples TRBV19 to TRBJ1-3; D is undetermined. Germline CDR1 is LNHDA and CDR2 is SQIVND (reference sequence). CDR3 length equals 15 residues. V lost 4 bases and J 6 bases, leaving 16 bases between the germline ends. The CDR3: CASSRDRKDENTIYF. In nucleotides, the CDR3 is TGTGCCAGTAGTAGAGATCGGAAAGACGAAAACACCATATATTTT.

This clone is categorized as medium-sized. J is TRBJ1-5 and V is TRBV6-1; possible D gene TRBD1, 6 bases. The CDR3 covers 16 residues. Germline V lookup: CDR1 MNHNS, CDR2 SASEGT. V lost 0 bases and J 6 bases, leaving 15 bases between the germline ends. The DNA for the CDR3 is TGTGCCAGCAGTGAAGCCACGGGGGCTTTTACTCAGCCCCAGCATTTT. Its translation is CASSEATGAFTQPQHF.